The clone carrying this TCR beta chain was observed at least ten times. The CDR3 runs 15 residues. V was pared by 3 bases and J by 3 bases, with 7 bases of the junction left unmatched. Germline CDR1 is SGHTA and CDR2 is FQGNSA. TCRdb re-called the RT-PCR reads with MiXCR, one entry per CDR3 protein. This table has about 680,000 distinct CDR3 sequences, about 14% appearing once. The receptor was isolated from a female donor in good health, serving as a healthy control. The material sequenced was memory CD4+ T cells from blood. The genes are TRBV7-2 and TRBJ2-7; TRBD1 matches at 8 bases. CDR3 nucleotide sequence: TGTGCCAGCAGCTTGGCCACAGGGGGTAGCTACGAGCAGTACTTC. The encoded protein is CASSLATGGSYEQYF.